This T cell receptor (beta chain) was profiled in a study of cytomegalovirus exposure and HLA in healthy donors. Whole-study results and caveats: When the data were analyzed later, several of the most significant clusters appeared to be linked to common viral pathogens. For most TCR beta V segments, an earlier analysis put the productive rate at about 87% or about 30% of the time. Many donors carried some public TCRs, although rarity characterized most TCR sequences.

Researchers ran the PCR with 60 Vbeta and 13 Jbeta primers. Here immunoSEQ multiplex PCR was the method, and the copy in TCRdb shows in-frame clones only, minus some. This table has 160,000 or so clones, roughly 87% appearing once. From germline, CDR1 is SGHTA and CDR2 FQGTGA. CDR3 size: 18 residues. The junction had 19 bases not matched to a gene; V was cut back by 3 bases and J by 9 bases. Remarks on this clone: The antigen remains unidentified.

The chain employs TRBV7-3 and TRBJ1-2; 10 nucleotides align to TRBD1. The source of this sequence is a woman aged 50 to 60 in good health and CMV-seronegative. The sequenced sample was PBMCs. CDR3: CASSFPPRDRGRRNRYTF. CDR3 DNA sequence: TGTGCCAGCAGCTTCCCCCCCCGGGACAGGGGACGCCGGAATCGCTACACCTTC.